The 6 T cell receptor beta chains in this list originate from one sample, sequenced in a study of OX40 agonist ivuxolimab in advanced cancers. TCRdb keeps only in-frame clones here, not all; method: immunoSEQ multiplex PCR. The table lists 18,000 or so clones, about nine tenths of them singletons. The sequencing here drew on CD4+ or CD8+ T cells sorted from blood, taken in a trial of the OX40 agonist ivuxolimab. These receptors originate from an adult with an advanced solid tumor such as melanoma, head and neck, liver or kidney cancer.

The V call is TRBV9, the J call TRBJ1-3; D remains unclear. CDR3 length: 14 residues. CDR1 and CDR2 (germline): SGDLS, YYNGEE. Trimming shortened V by 1 base and J by 0 bases, and 5 bases separated the two germline ends. The CDR3 sequence is CASSVSFSGNTIYF. CDR3 DNA sequence: TGTGCCAGCAGCGTAAGCTTCTCTGGAAACACCATATATTTT. Filled out from reference TRBV9 and TRBJ1-3, the complete variable domain reads DSGVTQTPKHLITATGQRVTLRCSPRSGDLSVYWYQQSLDQGLQFLIQYYNGEERAKGNILERFSAQQFPDLHSELNLSSLELGDSALYFCASSVSFSGNTIYFGEGSWLTVV.

The V gene is TRBV28, the J gene TRBJ2-7, with 7 bases lining up with TRBD2. The CDR3 totals 13 residues. From germline, CDR1 is MDHEN and CDR2 SYDVKM. V lost 5 bases to trimming and J lost 2 bases; unmatched junction nucleotides: 3. This chain's CDR3 is CASSRGVPYEQYF. CDR3 DNA: TGTGCCAGCAGTCGGGGGGTTCCCTACGAGCAGTACTTC.

Only one count was recorded for this clone. The chain is built from TRBV6-6 and TRBJ2-7; TRBD1 agrees at 9 bases. The germline gives CDR1 MNHNY, CDR2 SVGAGI (reference sequence). The CDR3 is made up of 14 amino acids. Unmatched junction bases numbered 8, after V lost 7 bases and J lost 4 bases. This chain's CDR3 is CASTKDRGLYEQYF. The CDR3 DNA reads TGTGCCAGCACCAAGGACAGGGGTTTATACGAGCAGTACTTC.

The chain links TRBV27 to TRBJ2-5, with 13 nucleotides matching TRBD2. The V gene end was trimmed by 5 bases and the J gene end by 5 bases; junction bases not matched to a gene: 5. The germline gives CDR1 MNHEY, CDR2 SMNVEV (reference sequence). CDR3 length: 15 residues. CDR3 sequence (DNA): TGTGCCAGCAGTCGGACTAGCGGGAGCTTCGAGACCCAGTACTTC. Protein: CASSRTSGSFETQYF.

This clone has a single count. The gene calls are TRBV29-1 and TRBJ2-5, with 11 nucleotides matching TRBD2. The CDR3 consists of 12 residues. Losses at the gene ends were 7 bases for V and 5 bases for J; bases not matched to a gene: 3. Germline V CDR1 and CDR2: SQVTM, ANQGSEA. CDR3: CSALAGGETQYF. The CDR3 region has the DNA TGCAGCGCCTTAGCGGGAGGGGAGACCCAGTACTTC.

J is TRBJ1-1 and V is TRBV10-3; TRBD1 matches 11 bases. This CDR3 spans 13 amino acids. Germline V gene lookup returns CDR1 ENHRY and CDR2 SYGVKD. The ends lost 9 bases at V and 4 bases at J; junction bases unmatched: 4. The CDR3 region has the DNA TGTGCCATTCTCGGGACAGGGGGCACTGAAGCTTTCTTT. Translated: CAILGTGGTEAFF.